The T cell receptor (beta chain) described here comes from a study of T cell responses to AZD1222 COVID-19 vaccine. This clone came up once. As yet, its antigen is unknown. This sample includes further DNA sequences coding for the same CDR3. Study-level findings and limits: Regions 160-218 and 743-854 held dominance among vaccine-associated CD4 TCRs, which spanned spike.

Only in-frame clones appear in the TCRdb table, and some are missing; sequencing was by immunoSEQ multiplex PCR. The sample contains around 67,000 clones, approximately 83% of which appear only once. This CDR3 contains 13 residues. Trimming took 3 bases from V and 1 from J, leaving 6 bases between them. Germline V lookup: CDR1 KGHDR, CDR2 SFDVKD. The starting material was peripheral blood, obtained 28 days after the second AZD1222 dose. The TCR originated in an adult who received the AZD1222 COVID-19 vaccine. This chain uses TRBV24-1 with TRBJ2-7; D gene unclear. As DNA, the CDR3 is TGTGCCACCAGTGATGGAACGTCCTACGAGCAGTACTTC. Its protein product is CATSDGTSYEQYF.